This is a list of T cell receptor beta chains from one sample in a study of neurological immune-mediated disorders. MiXCR, run by TCRdb on the 5' RACE reads, gives a single entry per CDR3 protein. The sample includes over 15,000 distinct CDR3 sequences, about 15% of them seen just once. Material for sequencing was PBMCs. The receptor set was obtained from a man aged 55 to 70 with HTLV-1-associated myelopathy (HAM/TSP). CDR3s include the opening cysteine and the closing phenylalanine or tryptophan. Each record gives: CDR3 length, V gene, D gene, clone size, J gene, CDR3 DNA, CDR3 protein. D genes are given only for firm matches. Size values are once, few and many counts, or a class for expanded clones, and some rows have none.

>16|TRBV5-1|TRBD1|many|TRBJ2-1
TGCGCCAGCAGCTTGTCCGGGACAGGAAGAGCCAATGAGCAGTTCTTC
CASSLSGTGRANEQFF
>16|TRBV7-2|NA|many|TRBJ1-5
TGTGCCAGCAGCTTAGGGACACAGAATAGCAATCAGCCCCAGCATTTT
CASSLGTQNSNQPQHF
>14|TRBV5-1|TRBD1|many|TRBJ1-1
TGCGCCAGCAGCTTGGAGGGACAGGGAAGGAAAGCTTTCTTT
CASSLEGQGRKAFF
>13|TRBV29-1|TRBD1|NA|TRBJ2-7
TGCAGCGATGAAGGACAACAGGGGTACGAGAAGTACTTC
CSDEGQQGYEKYF
>18|TRBV7-8|NA|many|TRBJ1-5
TGTGCCAGCAGCTTAGCGACACTGAGGGGACGCCTCAATCAGCCCCAGCATTTT
CASSLATLRGRLNQPQHF
>16|TRBV6-1|TRBD1|many|TRBJ2-5
TGTGCCAGCAGACCTGACAGGGCAATCCTCCAAGAGACCCAGTACTTC
CASRPDRAILQETQYF
>13|TRBV10-3|NA|NA|TRBJ2-7
TGTGTCATCAGTGGGCTTCAGGGGGGCGAGCAATACTTC
CVISGLQGGEQYF
>12|TRBV20-1|TRBD2|many|TRBJ2-3
TGCGGACTAGCGGGGAGCACAGATACGCAGTATTTT
CGLAGSTDTQYF
>15|TRBV5-5|NA|many|TRBJ1-4
TGTGCCAGCAGCTTGGTGAGAGCAACTAATGAAAAACTGTTTTTT
CASSLVRATNEKLFF
>13|TRBV29-1|NA|NA|TRBJ2-2
TGCAGCGCCGTCTGGACGGGATCGGGGGAGCTGTTTTTT
CSAVWTGSGELFF
>15|TRBV27|NA|many|TRBJ2-7
TGTGCCAGCAGTGCATCATCCGGGGGGCCTCTCGAGCAGTACTTC
CASSASSGGPLEQYF
>14|TRBV12-3/TRBV12-4|NA|many|TRBJ1-5
TGTGCCAGCAGTTTAGCCCTACAGGGTCAGCCCCAGCATTTT
CASSLALQGQPQHF
>15|TRBV20-1|NA|few|TRBJ2-1
TGCAGTGCTAGTTTAGGTAGCGCCAATTACAATGAGCAGTTCTTC
CSASLGSANYNEQFF
>14|TRBV6-2/TRBV6-3|NA|many|TRBJ1-5
TGTGCCAGCAGTTATTGGGATACCAATCAGCCCCAGCATTTT
CASSYWDTNQPQHF
>15|TRBV10-2|NA|many|TRBJ2-6
TGCGCCAGCAGGGCAGGGTTAACTGGGGCCAACGTCCTGACTTTC
CASRAGLTGANVLTF
>17|TRBV27|NA|many|TRBJ2-1
TGTGCCAGCCGGGGCAAACCGGGACGGGGGTCTAGTTTGGAGCAGTTCTTC
CASRGKPGRGSSLEQFF
>16|TRBV6-5|TRBD2|many|TRBJ2-7
TGTGCCAGCAGTCGGACTAGCGGGGGGGCTTACCACGAGCAGTACTTC
CASSRTSGGAYHEQYF
>11|TRBV6-5|NA|many|TRBJ1-2
TGTGCCAGCAGTTCACTTTATGGCTACACCTTC
CASSSLYGYTF
>15|TRBV20-1|NA|NA|TRBJ2-7
TGCAGTGCTAGGGGGGCTGGGGGGAACCCCTACGAGCAGTACTTC
CSARGAGGNPYEQYF
>15|TRBV7-8|NA|few|TRBJ1-1
TGTGCCAGCAGCTTAGTGGGGGGCTGGGACACTGAAGCTTTCTTT
CASSLVGGWDTEAFF
>14|TRBV5-1|NA|many|TRBJ1-2
TGCGCCAGCAGCTTGGGAGGCGATTCCTACGGCTACACCTTC
CASSLGGDSYGYTF
>15|TRBV5-6|NA|NA|TRBJ2-7
TGTGCCAGCAGCCCCCCGGCTGGGGTTCCCGACGAGCAGTACTTC
CASSPPAGVPDEQYF
>15|TRBV20-1|TRBD1|NA|TRBJ1-5
TGCAGTGCGTCCGGACAGGGATGGAGCAATCACCCCCAGCATTTT
CSASGQGWSNHPQHF
>15|TRBV11-2|TRBD1|many|TRBJ1-4
TGTGCCAGCAGCGCCCCCGGGACAGGGCGAGAAAAACTGTTTTTT
CASSAPGTGREKLFF
>14|TRBV7-3|NA|many|TRBJ2-2
TGTGCCAGCAGTTCCGGGGCGAACACCGGGGAGCTGTTTTTT
CASSSGANTGELFF
>15|TRBV7-3|NA|many|TRBJ2-7
TGTGCCAGCAGCCCGTCCCCGCTGGGGTGGCACGAGCAGTACTTC
CASSPSPLGWHEQYF
>15|TRBV7-2|NA|few|TRBJ1-5
TGTGCCAGAAGCCTTACGAGGGGGGACAATCAGACCCAGCATTTT
CARSLTRGDNQTQHF
>14|TRBV3-1|NA|NA|TRBJ2-7
TGTGCCAGCAGCCATTCCAATGGGTTTTACGAGCAGTACTTC
CASSHSNGFYEQYF
>15|TRBV4-2|NA|many|TRBJ2-7
TGTGCCAGCAGCCAAGATGGGTCAGGGTACGGCGAGCAGTACTTC
CASSQDGSGYGEQYF
>16|TRBV5-4|TRBD2|NA|TRBJ2-2
TGTGCCAGCAGGATAGCGGGGGCCCTGAGGGGCGGGGAGCTGTTTTTT
CASRIAGALRGGELFF
>14|TRBV20-1|NA|many|TRBJ2-3
TGCAGTGCCCCCACGGGCAGTTCCACAGATACGCAGTATTTT
CSAPTGSSTDTQYF
>15|TRBV3-1|NA|NA|TRBJ2-7
TGTGACAGCAGCTACCAGGTTGGGAGCTCCTACGAGCAGTACTTC
CDSSYQVGSSYEQYF
>14|TRBV7-2|NA|medium-sized|TRBJ2-7
TGTGCCAGCAGCTCCAAAACGAACTCCTACGAGCAGTACTTC
CASSSKTNSYEQYF
>15|TRBV12-3/TRBV12-4|NA|once|TRBJ1-4
TGTGCCAGCAGCCCTCCCAGGGAGGGGGGTGAAAAACTGTTTTTT
CASSPPREGGEKLFF
>16|TRBV20-1|NA|NA|TRBJ2-3
TGCAGTGCTAGCCCTACGACGGGGGACCGTACAGATACGCAGTATTTT
CSASPTTGDRTDTQYF
>15|TRBV5-1|NA|medium-sized|TRBJ2-2
TGCGCCAGCAGAGGCGGGTCAGCGGACACCGGGGAGCTGTTTTTT
CASRGGSADTGELFF
>12|TRBV20-1|NA|many|TRBJ1-5
TGCAGTGCTAGGAGGGTCCCATCGCCCCAGCATTTT
CSARRVPSPQHF
>15|TRBV4-3|NA|many|TRBJ2-3
TGCGCCAGCAGCCTGGACGCTGCATCCACAGATACGCAGTATTTT
CASSLDAASTDTQYF
>16|TRBV7-9|TRBD1|NA|TRBJ1-1
TGTGCCAGCGGCCCCCCCGGGACAGGGCCGTACACTGAAGCTTTCTTT
CASGPPGTGPYTEAFF
>12|TRBV20-1|NA|many|TRBJ2-7
TGCAGTGCTGGCAGGGGCCCTTACGAGCAGTACTTC
CSAGRGPYEQYF
>15|TRBV12-3/TRBV12-4|TRBD1|many|TRBJ2-2
TGTGCCAGCAGTTCGGGACAGCCAGACACCGGGGAGCTGTTTTTT
CASSSGQPDTGELFF